This T cell receptor beta chain originates from a study of spatial heterogeneity in lung cancer. Overall study: Each distinct TCR and UMI combination averaged more than ten appearances in raw reads. Overall study results and limits: Compared with follow-up, resection was when ubiquitous expanded tumor TCRs appeared in blood more.

In the case of this clonotype: Its antigen is not known.

Described time point: sample taken at primary tumor resection. The sequenced material consisted of unsorted whole RNA from tumor, nontumor lung or frozen PBMC. The approximately 70 donors had untreated early-stage non-small cell lung cancer. Unique molecular identifiers tagged every individual TCR cDNA molecule. TCRdb re-analysed the 5' RACE reads in MiXCR, keeping a single row per CDR3 protein. Here the sample spans around 13,000 distinct CDR3 sequences, about 14% being singletons. V lost 10 bases to trimming and J lost 8 bases; unmatched junction nucleotides: 8. Germline values: CDR1 SEHNR, CDR2 FQNEAQ (reference sequence). This CDR3 is 12 amino acids long.

Sequenced material: PBMCs, taken at surgery. This chain links TRBV7-9 with TRBJ2-1; 7 positions match TRBD2. This TCR was recovered from a male donor with early-stage non-small cell lung cancer. CDR3 sequence (DNA): TGTGCCATCCGGCAGGGAGGGTATGAGCAGTTCTTC. Protein product: CAIRQGGYEQFF.